The source of this T cell receptor (beta chain) is a study of spatial heterogeneity in lung cancer. Whole-study findings and limits: How many expanded intratumoral alpha and beta TCRs were present tracked the tumor mutation count, which was a count of nonsynonymous mutations.

Time point: sample taken at primary tumor resection. Whole RNA, which was extracted from tumor, nontumor lung tissue or frozen PBMC, was sequenced without any cell sorting. Unique molecular identifiers, one per molecule, were present on every TCR cDNA molecule. Via MiXCR, TCRdb re-called the 5' RACE reads, giving one row per CDR3 protein. The data show roughly 20,000 distinct CDR3 sequences, more than 2.5% seen once. This clonotype was seen at least ten times. Its target is not known. This TCR was recovered from a male donor with early-stage non-small cell lung cancer. Specimen: lung tumor tissue, collected at surgery.

The CDR3 region has the DNA TGCAGTGCAGGGGCGAGTATCGGCACAGATACGCAGTATTTT. This translates into CSAGASIGTDTQYF. The chain is built from TRBV20-1 and TRBJ2-3, with TRBD1 as a possible D gene (5 bases). CDR1 and CDR2 from the germline V gene are DFQATT and SNEGSKA (reference sequence). The CDR3 covers 14 residues. V was clipped by 6 bases and J by 1 base, with 14 bases between them.